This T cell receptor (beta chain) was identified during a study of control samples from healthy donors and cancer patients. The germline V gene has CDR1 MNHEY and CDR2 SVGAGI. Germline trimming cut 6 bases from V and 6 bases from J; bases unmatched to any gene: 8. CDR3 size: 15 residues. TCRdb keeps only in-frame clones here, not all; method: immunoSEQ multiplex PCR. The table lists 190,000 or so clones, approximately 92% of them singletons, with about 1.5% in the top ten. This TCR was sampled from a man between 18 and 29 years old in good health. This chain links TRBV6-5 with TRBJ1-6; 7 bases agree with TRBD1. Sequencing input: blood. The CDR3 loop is CASRSRDSSNSPLHF. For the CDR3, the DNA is TGTGCCAGCAGATCCCGGGACAGTAGTAATTCACCCCTCCACTTT.